This T cell receptor beta chain was sequenced in a study of T-cell reconstitution after alpha-beta-depleted transplantation in children. The study's findings and limits: After one year, T-cell counts and TCRbeta diversity mostly came from new T cells.

Unique molecular identifiers were used to barcode this TCRbeta library. TCRdb re-called the PCR reads with MiXCR, one entry per CDR3 protein. The sample has around 490,000 distinct CDR3 sequences, 10% to 12% seen once. Only a few counts were recorded for this clonotype. Its antigen is not known. The CDR3 length is 11 residues. CDR1 is SQVTM, CDR2 ANQGSEA, per germline. With 3 bases removed from V and 8 bases from J, the gap between germline ends came to 10 bases. Specimen: PBMCs, mostly from graft donor cells, collected 180 days after TCRalphabeta/CD19-depleted stem cell transplant. This chain uses TRBV29-1 with TRBJ1-2, with D uncertain. This clonotype originated in a female patient aged 2-10 years who had a stem cell transplant for aplastic anemia, so the T cells may come from the graft donor. The CDR3 DNA sequence: TGCAGCGTTGATTGGGGAGAAGGCTACACCTTC. Residues: CSVDWGEGYTF.